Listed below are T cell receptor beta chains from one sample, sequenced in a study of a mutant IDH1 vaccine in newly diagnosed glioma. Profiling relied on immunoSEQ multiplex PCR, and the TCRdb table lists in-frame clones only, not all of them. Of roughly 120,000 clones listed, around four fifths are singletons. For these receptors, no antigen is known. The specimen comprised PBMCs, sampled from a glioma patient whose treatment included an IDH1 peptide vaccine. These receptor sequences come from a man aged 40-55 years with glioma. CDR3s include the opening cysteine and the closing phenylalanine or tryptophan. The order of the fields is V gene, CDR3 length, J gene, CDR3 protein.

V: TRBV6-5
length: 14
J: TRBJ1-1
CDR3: CASSDRAANTEAFF

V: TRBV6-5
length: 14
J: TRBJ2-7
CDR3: CASSYTRGSYEQYF

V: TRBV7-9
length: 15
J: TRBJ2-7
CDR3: CASSPSGLAGLEQYF

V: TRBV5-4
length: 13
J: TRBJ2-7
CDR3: CASSLGPRGEQYF

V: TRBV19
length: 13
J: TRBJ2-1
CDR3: CASSIRRGDEQFF

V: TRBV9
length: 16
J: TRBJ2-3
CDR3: CASSPTGSGSRDTQYF

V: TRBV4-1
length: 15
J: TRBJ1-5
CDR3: CASSLGQGGTQPQHF

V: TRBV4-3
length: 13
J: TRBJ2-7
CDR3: CASSQSDGYEQYF

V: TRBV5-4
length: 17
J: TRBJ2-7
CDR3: CASSTEGLAGGSYEQYF

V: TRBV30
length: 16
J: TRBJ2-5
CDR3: CAWNGWGLGSKETQYF